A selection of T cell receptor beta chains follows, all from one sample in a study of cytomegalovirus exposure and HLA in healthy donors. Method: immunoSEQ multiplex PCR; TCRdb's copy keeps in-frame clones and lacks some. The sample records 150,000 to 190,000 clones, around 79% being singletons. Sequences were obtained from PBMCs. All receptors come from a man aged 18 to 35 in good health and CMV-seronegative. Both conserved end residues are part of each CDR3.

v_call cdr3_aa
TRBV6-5 CASSYGTSGSSNEQFF
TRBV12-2 CASRPPIPFLMVFAGGPSDTQYF
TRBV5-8 CASSLVGGMNTQYF
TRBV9 CASSVDNGRVSGELFF
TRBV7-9 CASSSSGTAYGYTF
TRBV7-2 CASSLAGTSYEQYF
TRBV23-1 CASSQSRDSHTQYF
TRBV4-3 CASSLDSSYEQYF
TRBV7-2 CASSLGGDTEAFF
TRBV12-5 CASDPQGDGYTF
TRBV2 CASSFSGNNEQFF
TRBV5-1 CASSLGIGDTGELFF
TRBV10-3 CAISESSWQGQVDGYTF
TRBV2 CASSELGGGPIGELFF
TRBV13 CASSLGQGGGGWNIQYF
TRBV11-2 CASSLAGAGGTYYGYTF
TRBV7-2 CASSTPTATGPSAFF
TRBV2 CATASGRGSYEQYF
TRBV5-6 CASSAGPLNTEAFF
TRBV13 CASSSGPGNTEAFF
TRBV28 CASSPGLAGGPLSYEQYF
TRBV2 CASTWGVGTQYF
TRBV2 CASSPNRGPQETQYF
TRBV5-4 CAAGLAAQGEQFF
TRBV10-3 CAISESRLREQYF
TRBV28 CASTSHNEQFF
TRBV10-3 CAISGGAGVGKLFF
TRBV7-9 CASRPGTNPYNEQFF
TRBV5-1 CASSLKAGGTGTSNVYTF
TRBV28 CASKRGTGDTDTQYF
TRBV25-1 CASSDSGREGTGELFF
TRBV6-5 CASTRQGTDTQYF
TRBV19 CASSIPPGRGSGSYEQYF
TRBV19 CASARDRGDEQYF
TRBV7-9 CASTEPGWGDQGNEQFF
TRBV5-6 CASSPGLQTDIQYF
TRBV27 CASSFGRGGAGNSPLHF
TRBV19 CASSPRGTASYEQYF
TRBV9 CASSPSGRAANNEQFF
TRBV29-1 CSVNLAGGPIATYF
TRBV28 CASSLMGGRRQETQYF
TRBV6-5 CVSRGAGETQYF
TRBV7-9 CSSSTGTDSYNEQFF
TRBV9 CASSVTGQSNNEQFF
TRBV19 CASSRDQETQYF